The 9 T cell receptor beta chains in this list originate from one sample, sequenced in a study of blood T cell repertoires in COVID-19. The data were produced by immunoSEQ multiplex PCR, yet TCRdb's version contains in-frame clones alone and is incomplete. The sample yields tens of thousands of clones, 78% seen once. The sequencing input was peripheral blood. The receptors stem from a human donor in a cohort sampled during active COVID-19.

CDR3 loop: CASSSPGQGYYEQYF. In DNA form, the CDR3 reads TGTGCCAGCAGTAGCCCGGGACAGGGATACTACGAGCAGTACTTC. This sequence joins TRBV28 and TRBJ2-7; TRBD1 matches at 9 bases. This CDR3 has 15 amino acids. Trimming at V came to 5 bases and at J to 3 bases, leaving 8 bases not matched to a gene. Germline V gene sequence: CDR1 MDHEN, CDR2 SYDVKM.

This clone was observed once. The chain is built from TRBV10-1 and TRBJ1-6; 7 bases are a match to TRBD1. The junction had 9 bases not matched to a gene; V was cut back by 6 bases and J by 4 bases. The germline V gene has CDR1 WNHNN and CDR2 SYGVQD (reference sequence). The CDR3 spans 16 residues. The CDR3 spells CASRVTGREYNSPLHF. Written as DNA, the CDR3 is TGCGCCAGCAGAGTGACAGGGCGCGAATATAATTCACCCCTCCACTTT.

The J gene is TRBJ2-2, the V gene TRBV14; 11 bases fit TRBD2. The CDR3 has 15 amino acids. In germline, CDR1 is SGHDN, CDR2 FVKESK. Trimming at V came to 4 bases and at J to 6 bases, leaving 4 bases not matched to a gene. The CDR3 sequence is CASSLLAGEAGELFF. CDR3 bases: TGTGCCAGCAGCCTACTAGCGGGAGAGGCCGGGGAGCTGTTTTTT.

This clone was recorded once. The gene calls are TRBV10-1 and TRBJ1-4; no definite D call. Germline V gene sequence: CDR1 WNHNN, CDR2 SYGVQD (reference sequence). V lost 8 bases and J lost 8, with 12 bases in between. The CDR3 covers 12 residues. In DNA form, the CDR3 reads TGCGCCAGCGGGCATGTAAAAGAAAAACTGTTTTTT. The encoded protein is CASGHVKEKLFF.

This clone was counted once. J is TRBJ1-1 and V is TRBV6-2 or TRBV6-3, with 7 bases lining up with TRBD1. The CDR3 runs to 17 residues. V was clipped by 0 bases and J by 4 bases; unmatched bases: 11. The germline V gene has CDR1 MNHEY and CDR2 SVGEGT. In nucleotides, the CDR3 is TGTGCCAGCAGTTACTCGCGGGACAGCCGCATGGTCACTGAAGCTTTCTTT. This codes for CASSYSRDSRMVTEAFF.

This clone was found a few times. This rearrangement joins TRBV7-9 to TRBJ2-5, with 7 bases fitting TRBD1. In germline, CDR1 is SEHNR, CDR2 FQNEAQ (reference sequence). The length of the CDR3 is 12 residues. With V trimmed by 0 bases and J by 10 bases, 2 bases remained unmatched. The CDR3 sequence is CASSLAQGDQYF. CDR3 DNA sequence: TGTGCCAGCAGCTTAGCGCAGGGGGACCAGTACTTC.

The genes are TRBV11-3 and TRBJ2-3; D is ambiguous. Germline V lookup: CDR1 SGHNT, CDR2 YENEEA. V dropped 5 bases and J dropped 6 bases, with 18 bases sitting between them. This CDR3 comprises 15 residues. Here the CDR3 reads CASSPGSVYGDTQYF. CDR3 coding DNA: TGTGCCAGCAGCCCAGGTTCAGTTTATGGGGATACGCAGTATTTT.

V and J are TRBV7-9 and TRBJ1-1, with unresolved D. V lost 5 bases, J lost 8 bases, and 15 bases lay in between. The germline V gene has CDR1 SEHNR and CDR2 FQNEAQ (reference sequence). The CDR3 contains 13 residues. CDR3 bases: TGTGCCAGCAGCCCATCCGAGGGCCCGGAAGCTTTCTTT. Translated, it gives CASSPSEGPEAFF. Variable domain in full (rest from reference TRBV7-9 and TRBJ1-1): DTGVSQNPRHKITKRGQNVTFRCDPISEHNRLYWYRQTLGQGPEFLTYFQNEAQLEKSRLLSDRFSAERPKGSFSTLEIQRTEQGDSAMYLCASSPSEGPEAFFGQGTRLTVV.

The sample holds a few counts of this clone. This chain links TRBV7-6 with TRBJ1-1, with 8 bases identical to TRBD1. With 5 bases clipped from V and 0 bases from J, the junction kept 5 bases outside the gene matches. Germline V gene data show CDR1 as SGHVS and CDR2 as FNYEAQ. The CDR3 is made up of 15 amino acids. The CDR3 spells CASSQGQGMNTEAFF. CDR3 DNA: TGTGCCAGCAGCCAAGGACAGGGTATGAACACTGAAGCTTTCTTT.